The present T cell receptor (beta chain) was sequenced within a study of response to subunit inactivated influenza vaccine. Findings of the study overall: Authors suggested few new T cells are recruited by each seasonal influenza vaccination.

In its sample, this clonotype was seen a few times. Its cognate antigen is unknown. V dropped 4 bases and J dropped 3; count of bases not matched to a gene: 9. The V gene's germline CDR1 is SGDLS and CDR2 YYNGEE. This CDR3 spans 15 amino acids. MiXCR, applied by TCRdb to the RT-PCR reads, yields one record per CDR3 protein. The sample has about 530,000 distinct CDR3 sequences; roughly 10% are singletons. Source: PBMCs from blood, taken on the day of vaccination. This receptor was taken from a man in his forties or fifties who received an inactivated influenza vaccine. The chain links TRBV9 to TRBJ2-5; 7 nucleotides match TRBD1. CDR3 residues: CASSPQGQPKETQYF. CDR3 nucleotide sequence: TGTGCCAGCAGCCCCCAGGGACAGCCAAAAGAGACCCAGTACTTC. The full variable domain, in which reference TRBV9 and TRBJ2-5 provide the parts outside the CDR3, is DSGVTQTPKHLITATGQRVTLRCSPRSGDLSVYWYQQSLDQGLQFLIQYYNGEERAKGNILERFSAQQFPDLHSELNLSSLELGDSALYFCASSPQGQPKETQYFGPGTRLLVL.